These 12 T cell receptor beta chains were all obtained from the same sample, sequenced in a study of Ad26.COV2.S vaccination and SARS-CoV-2 variants. Noted treatment: 19 received Ad26.COV2.S at low or high dose, single or two shots; roughly 5 received placebo; per-sample allocation not given. Following the first vaccine or placebo injection, samples were taken on day 63. Produced via immunoSEQ multiplex PCR; TCRdb's table is partial and in-frame only. Of hundreds of thousands of clones listed, 75% to 90% were seen once; the top ten hold approximately 5%. This sample comprised peripheral blood, obtained in a trial of Ad26.COV2.S vaccine versus placebo. The receptors shown here come from a person between 18 and 65 years old who received the Ad26.COV2.S COVID-19 vaccine or a placebo.

V usage is TRBV5-1 and J usage is TRBJ1-2, with D unclear. The CDR3 consists of 13 residues. Germline CDR1 and CDR2: SGHRS and YFSETQ. V lost 1 base and J lost 6, with 10 bases in between. In nucleotides, the CDR3 is TGCGCCAGCAGCTTGCTAGGAGACCATGGCTACACCTTC. Translated: CASSLLGDHGYTF. Full variable domain (missing parts from reference TRBV5-1 and TRBJ1-2): KAGVTQTPRYLIKTRGQQVTLSCSPISGHRSVSWYQQTPGQGLQFLFEYFSETQRNKGNFPGRFSGRQFSNSRSEMNVSTLELGDSALYLCASSLLGDHGYTFGSGTRLTVV.

The rearrangement uses TRBV28 and TRBJ2-7, with 7 nucleotides matching TRBD2. V was clipped by 5 bases and J by 4 bases; unmatched bases: 8. Germline CDR1 reads MDHEN; CDR2 reads SYDVKM. CDR3 length: 14 amino acids. For the CDR3, the DNA is TGTGCCAGCAGTGACCTAGCGGACCTGTACGAGCAGTACTTC. Translated, it gives CASSDLADLYEQYF.

The V call is TRBV4-1, the J call TRBJ2-6; D call uncertain. CDR3 length equals 15 residues. Trimming took off 0 bases at V and 0 bases at J, with 3 bases between the two ends. Per germline, CDR1 MGHRA and CDR2 YSYEKL. This CDR3 reads CASSQDNSGANVLTF. CDR3 nucleotide sequence: TGCGCCAGCAGCCAAGATAACTCTGGGGCCAACGTCCTGACTTTC.

The rearrangement joins TRBV19 to TRBJ1-2, with 8 bases that match TRBD1. The CDR3 has 12 residues. Germline CDR1 and CDR2: LNHDA and SQIVND (reference sequence). V shed 10 bases and J 5 bases; nucleotides not matched to a gene: 6. CDR3 in amino acids: CATSDREYGYTF. The CDR3 DNA follows: TGTGCCACTTCGGACAGGGAATATGGCTACACCTTC.

CDR3 bases: TGTGCCAGCAGCTTTAACGCGGGTTCGCCCGACTACGAGCAGTACTTC. As protein: CASSFNAGSPDYEQYF. The chain employs TRBV5-6 and TRBJ2-7; the D gene is possibly TRBD2 (5 bases). Trimming stripped 2 bases from V and 3 bases from J, with 18 bases between. The CDR3 loop spans 16 amino acids. Germline assignment: CDR1 SGHDT and CDR2 YYEEEE.

This clone occurred a few times. The V gene is TRBV7-9, the J gene TRBJ2-5, with no clear D. The ends were cut back, 5 bases at V and 10 bases at J, with 20 bases in the middle. The CDR3 has 14 residues. CDR1 and CDR2 from the germline V gene are SEHNR and FQNEAQ (reference sequence). For the CDR3, the DNA is TGTGCCAGCAGCCCCCGCTATAGTAAAGATGTCCAGTACTTC. Encoded protein: CASSPRYSKDVQYF.

V and J are TRBV29-1 and TRBJ2-1; 9 bases are a match to TRBD1. This CDR3 has 13 residues. Germline CDR1 SQVTM, CDR2 ANQGSEA. The junction had 7 bases not matched to a gene; V was cut back by 5 bases and J by 8 bases. In nucleotides, the CDR3 is TGCAGCGTTCGGACAGGGGACACCCATGAGCAGTTCTTC. Translated: CSVRTGDTHEQFF.

The V and J genes are TRBV27 and TRBJ2-3; D may be TRBD1 or TRBD2 (6 bases each). Looked up from germline, CDR1 is MNHEY and CDR2 is SMNVEV (reference sequence). V dropped 6 bases and J dropped 3 bases, with 13 bases sitting between them. This CDR3 contains 14 residues. The CDR3 bases are TGTGCCAGCAGAGGTGGGGGGCTTACAGATACGCAGTATTTT. It specifies CASRGGGLTDTQYF.

CDR3 nucleotide sequence: TGTGCCAGCAGCTTCTCGGATCTAAATGGCTACACCTTC. Protein sequence: CASSFSDLNGYTF. The rearrangement uses TRBV7-2 and TRBJ1-2; no clear D. This CDR3 comprises 13 residues. Germline assignment: CDR1 SGHTA and CDR2 FQGNSA. V gave up 3 bases and J gave up 6 bases, with 11 bases separating them. Variable domain in full (rest from reference TRBV7-2 and TRBJ1-2): GAGVSQSPSNKVTEKGKDVELRCDPISGHTALYWYRQSLGQGLEFLIYFQGNSAPDKSGLPSDRFSAERTGGSVSTLTIQRTQQEDSAVYLCASSFSDLNGYTFGSGTRLTVV.

The CDR3 loop reads CASSWGLPSTQPQHF. The CDR3 DNA follows: TGTGCCAGCAGTTGGGGCCTCCCAAGCACCCAGCCCCAGCATTTT. The chain has TRBV28 and TRBJ1-5, with TRBD1 as a possible D gene (5 bases). The CDR3 runs to 15 residues. V was shortened by 4 bases and J by 7 bases, with 17 bases between the two germline ends. CDR1 and CDR2 from the germline V gene are MDHEN and SYDVKM.

This chain connects TRBV6-2 or TRBV6-3 to TRBJ1-1, with 9 bases identical to TRBD1. The V gene's germline CDR1 is MNHEY and CDR2 SVGEGT. V dropped 1 base and J dropped 0; count of bases not matched to a gene: 18. The CDR3 totals 21 residues. Here the CDR3 DNA reads TGTGCCAGCAGTTACTTTCCTTTCCCGGGACAGGGCCTTTACTTGAACACTGAAGCTTTCTTT. Translation: CASSYFPFPGQGLYLNTEAFF.

The chain employs TRBV29-1 and TRBJ2-6, with no clear D. Trimming removed 4 bases from V and 6 bases from J, with 7 bases in between. CDR1 is SQVTM, CDR2 ANQGSEA, per germline. The CDR3 totals 12 residues. This CDR3 is CSVVSAANVLTF. Written as DNA, the CDR3 is TGCAGCGTTGTATCCGCGGCCAACGTCCTGACTTTC.